The rows below give T cell receptor beta chains drawn from one sample of a study of T cell repertoires in cytomegalovirus infection. TCRdb re-analysed the reads in MiXCR, keeping a single row per CDR3 protein. The sample yields nearly 550,000 distinct CDR3 sequences, approximately 15% seen once. The sample taken for sequencing was CD8+ T cells from PBMCs. The source is a human donor in good health (CMV status not recorded). Some clones in this sample may be carry-over from other donors' samples. The CDR3 runs from the conserved cysteine through the conserved F or W. Each record gives: V gene, CDR3 protein.

>TRBV19
CASIPTGEGTEAFF
>TRBV5-1
CASSLAGAGDPEAFF
>TRBV7-8
CASSQGEETQYF
>TRBV12-3/TRBV12-4
CASRVGEDEQFF
>TRBV28
CASSRLATQETQYF
>TRBV4-1
CASSPKWEETQYF
>TRBV25-1
CASSEPPGKGTEAFF
>TRBV5-6
CASSLGTYTDTQYF
>TRBV6-5
CASSWTSGTGNTEAFF
>TRBV20-1
CSARPSGHQFSNRPQHF
>TRBV12-3/TRBV12-4
CASTSPGLAGSNEQFF
>TRBV2
CASSDTFTDTQYF
>TRBV7-9
CASSLGQRQETQYF
>TRBV29-1
CSVEEYGLPDTEAFF
>TRBV20-1
CSAARGWSYEQYF
>TRBV27
CASSLALEKPLGELFF
>TRBV5-1
CASNEREDTQYF
>TRBV6-6
CAGLTSFNEQFF
>TRBV5-7
CASSLGLASLAKNIQYF
>TRBV9
CASSVAETGNYGYTF